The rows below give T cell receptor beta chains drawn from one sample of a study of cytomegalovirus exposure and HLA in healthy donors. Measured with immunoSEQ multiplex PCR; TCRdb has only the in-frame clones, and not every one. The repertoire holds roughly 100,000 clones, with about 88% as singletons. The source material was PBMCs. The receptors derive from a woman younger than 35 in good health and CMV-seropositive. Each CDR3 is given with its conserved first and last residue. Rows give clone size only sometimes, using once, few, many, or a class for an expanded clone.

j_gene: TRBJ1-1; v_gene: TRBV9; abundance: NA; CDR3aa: CASSVGVIPDTEAFF
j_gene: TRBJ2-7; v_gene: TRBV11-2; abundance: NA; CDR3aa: CASSWSIDREDEQYF
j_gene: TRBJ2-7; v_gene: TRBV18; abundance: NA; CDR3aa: CASFPGTGGYEQYF
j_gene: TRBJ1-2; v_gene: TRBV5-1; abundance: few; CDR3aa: CASSGTGDYGYTF
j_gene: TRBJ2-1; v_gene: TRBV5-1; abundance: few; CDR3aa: CASSLAASGFLSSYNEQFF
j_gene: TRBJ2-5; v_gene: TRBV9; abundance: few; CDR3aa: CASSVGDTQETQYF
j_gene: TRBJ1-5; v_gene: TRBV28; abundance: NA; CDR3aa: CASSLFEESNQPQHF
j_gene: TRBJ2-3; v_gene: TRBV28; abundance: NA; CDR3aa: CASSLSATATDTQYF
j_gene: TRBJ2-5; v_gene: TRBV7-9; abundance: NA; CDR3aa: CASSDFGTGAETQYF
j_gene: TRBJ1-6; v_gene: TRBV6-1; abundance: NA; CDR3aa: CASSDTATFF
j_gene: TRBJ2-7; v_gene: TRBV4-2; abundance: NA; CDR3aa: CASSHLDSYEQYF
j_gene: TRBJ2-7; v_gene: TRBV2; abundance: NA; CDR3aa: CASRIRTGFYEQYF
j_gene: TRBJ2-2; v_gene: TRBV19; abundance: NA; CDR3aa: CASSTGQGTSGELFF
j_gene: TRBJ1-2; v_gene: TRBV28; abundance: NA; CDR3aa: CASSLGTVNYGYTF
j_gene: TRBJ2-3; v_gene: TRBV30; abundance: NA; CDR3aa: CAWTPLAGVGTDTQYF
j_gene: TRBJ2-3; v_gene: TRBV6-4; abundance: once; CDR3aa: CASSDPVRGEVTQYF
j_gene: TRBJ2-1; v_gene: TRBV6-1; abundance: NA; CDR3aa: CASRTGLADYNEQFF
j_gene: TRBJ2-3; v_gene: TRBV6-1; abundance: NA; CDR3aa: CASSEVGARGDTQYF